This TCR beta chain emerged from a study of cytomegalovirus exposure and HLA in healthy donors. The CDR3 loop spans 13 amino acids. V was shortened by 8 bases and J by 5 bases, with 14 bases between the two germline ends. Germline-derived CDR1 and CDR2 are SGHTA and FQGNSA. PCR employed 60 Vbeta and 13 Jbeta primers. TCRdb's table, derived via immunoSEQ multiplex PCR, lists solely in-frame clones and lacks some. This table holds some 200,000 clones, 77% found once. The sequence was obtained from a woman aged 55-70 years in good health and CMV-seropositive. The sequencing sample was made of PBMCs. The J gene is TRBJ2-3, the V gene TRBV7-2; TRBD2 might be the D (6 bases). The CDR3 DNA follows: TGTGCCAGCGGAATTAGCGGTCTAGATACGCAGTATTTT. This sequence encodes CASGISGLDTQYF.